This T cell receptor beta chain derives from a study of control samples from healthy donors and cancer patients. The V gene's germline CDR1 is GTSNPN and CDR2 SVGIG (reference sequence). CDR3 size: 14 residues. V shed 2 bases and J shed 4 bases, with 14 bases lying between them. TCRdb's table, derived via immunoSEQ multiplex PCR, lists solely in-frame clones and lacks some. The table shows about 150,000 clones, with about 90% occurring only once. The sample consisted of blood. This chain connects TRBV30 to TRBJ1-1, with no clear D. This TCR was sampled from a man aged 18 to 30 in good health. CDR3 nucleotide sequence: TGTGCCTGGAGTATCCCAGGATTCGGCACTGAAGCTTTCTTT. Amino acid sequence: CAWSIPGFGTEAFF.